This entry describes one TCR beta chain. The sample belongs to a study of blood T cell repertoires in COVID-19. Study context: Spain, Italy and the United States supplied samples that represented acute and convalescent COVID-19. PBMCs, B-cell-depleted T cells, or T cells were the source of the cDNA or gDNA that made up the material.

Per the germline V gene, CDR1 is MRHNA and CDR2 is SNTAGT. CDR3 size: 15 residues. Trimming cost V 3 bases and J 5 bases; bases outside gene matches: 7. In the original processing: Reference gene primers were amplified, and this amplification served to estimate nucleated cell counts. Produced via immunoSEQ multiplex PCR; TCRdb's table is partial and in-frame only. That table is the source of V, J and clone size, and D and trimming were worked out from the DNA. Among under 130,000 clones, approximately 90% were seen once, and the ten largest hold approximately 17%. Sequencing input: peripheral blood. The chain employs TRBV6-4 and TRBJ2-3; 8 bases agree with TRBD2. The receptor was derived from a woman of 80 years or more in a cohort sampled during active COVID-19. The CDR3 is CASSELGLVQDTQYF. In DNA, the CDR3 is TGTGCCAGCAGTGAATTGGGACTAGTCCAAGATACGCAGTATTTT.